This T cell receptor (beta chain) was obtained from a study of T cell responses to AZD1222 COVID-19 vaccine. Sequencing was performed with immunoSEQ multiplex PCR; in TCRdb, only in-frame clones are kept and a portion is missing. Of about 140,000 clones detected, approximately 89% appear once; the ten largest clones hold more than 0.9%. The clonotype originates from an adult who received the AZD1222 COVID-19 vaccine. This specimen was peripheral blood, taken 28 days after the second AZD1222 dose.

CDR3 sequence (DNA): TGTGCCAGCAGCTTAGGGGACAGGGTTTACGAGCAGTACTTC. Protein sequence: CASSLGDRVYEQYF. This chain joins TRBV11-2 and TRBJ2-7; 9 positions agree with TRBD1. Germline assignment: CDR1 SGHAT and CDR2 FQNNGV. V trimming: 1 base; J trimming: 4 bases; junction bases outside the gene matches: 2. This CDR3 spans 14 amino acids.